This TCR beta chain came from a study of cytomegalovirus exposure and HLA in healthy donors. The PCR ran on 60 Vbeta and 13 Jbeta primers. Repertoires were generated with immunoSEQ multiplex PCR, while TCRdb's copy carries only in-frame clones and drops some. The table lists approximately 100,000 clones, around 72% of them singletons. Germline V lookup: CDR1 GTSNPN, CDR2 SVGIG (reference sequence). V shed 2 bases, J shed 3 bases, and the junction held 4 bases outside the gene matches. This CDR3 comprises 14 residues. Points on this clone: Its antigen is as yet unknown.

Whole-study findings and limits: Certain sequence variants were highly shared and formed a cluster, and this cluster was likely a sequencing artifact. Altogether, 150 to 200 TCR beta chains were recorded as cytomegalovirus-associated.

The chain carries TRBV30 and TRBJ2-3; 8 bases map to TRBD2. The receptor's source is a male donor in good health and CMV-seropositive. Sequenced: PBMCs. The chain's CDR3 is CAWSPSGGTDTQYF. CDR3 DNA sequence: TGTGCCTGGAGTCCCAGCGGGGGTACAGATACGCAGTATTTT. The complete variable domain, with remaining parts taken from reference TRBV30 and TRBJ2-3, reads SQTIHQWPATLVQPVGSPLSLECTVEGTSNPNLYWYRQAAGRGLQLLFYSVGIGQISSEVPQNLSASRPQDRQFILSSKKLLLSDSGFYLCAWSPSGGTDTQYFGPGTRLTVL.